A selection of T cell receptor beta chains follows, all from one sample in a study of cytomegalovirus exposure and HLA in healthy donors. The repertoire was sequenced with immunoSEQ multiplex PCR; TCRdb's copy has only in-frame clones and lacks some. The sample includes about 100,000 clones, approximately 80% of them seen just once. Sample: PBMCs. These receptors were collected from a woman between 18 and 29 years old in good health and CMV-seropositive. The CDR3 runs from the conserved cysteine through the conserved F or W.

J,V,CDR3
TRBJ1-1,TRBV6-5,CASTQGPAGPEAFF
TRBJ2-3,TRBV9,CASSARDSRTDTQYF
TRBJ2-5,TRBV28,CASRTRTGVSETQYF
TRBJ2-3,TRBV30,CAWSRERRTDTQYF
TRBJ1-6,TRBV11-2,CASSLKGTGGSDNSPLHF
TRBJ1-2,TRBV18,CASSPPGGIVYGYTF
TRBJ2-2,TRBV6-4,CASSLAGGTGELFF
TRBJ2-7,TRBV18,CASSPGTAEQYF
TRBJ1-1,TRBV10-3,CAISAGEAFF
TRBJ2-7,TRBV11-3,CASSLAGQIYEQYF
TRBJ1-4,TRBV30,CAWSRTVANEKLFF
TRBJ2-6,TRBV18,CASSPSVSGANVLTF
TRBJ2-1,TRBV29-1,CSVVSGRAGNEQFF
TRBJ2-2,TRBV5-1,CASGVLAVSNTGELFF
TRBJ1-2,TRBV5-1,CASSLEWTGGSDYTF
TRBJ1-3,TRBV10-3,CAISDPIDRDSGNTIYF
TRBJ1-3,TRBV28,CASSSLTGTGNTIYF
TRBJ2-7,TRBV15,CATSRDVFSYEQYF
TRBJ2-3,TRBV10-3,CAISEGQEITDTQYF
TRBJ2-7,TRBV19,CASSPSTGNEQYF
TRBJ1-4,TRBV4-1,CASSQVQGAGREKLFF
TRBJ2-7,TRBV6-1,CASGTSGYEQYF
TRBJ2-1,TRBV9,CASSGPSGGFAYNEQFF
TRBJ1-5,TRBV28,CASTWRDRTLNQPQHF
TRBJ1-3,TRBV5-1,CASSRGQEYGNTIYF
TRBJ1-5,TRBV4-2,CASSQEVGNQPQHF
TRBJ1-1,TRBV18,CASSPPSDGRAFF
TRBJ1-2,TRBV2,CASISGTGDGYTF
TRBJ2-7,TRBV7-3,CASSSGQGQDEQYF
TRBJ1-4,TRBV4-2,CASSPPGTGREKLFF
TRBJ2-1,TRBV28,CASSFPSGGSYNEQFF
TRBJ1-1,TRBV6-1,CASGQQNTEAFF
TRBJ1-1,TRBV9,CASSDEGTEAFF
TRBJ1-4,TRBV5-1,CASSLSHPGNEKLFF
TRBJ1-5,TRBV10-2,CASQGGSNQPQHF
TRBJ2-1,TRBV5-4,CASSLDFNEQFF
TRBJ2-3,TRBV9,CASGGGAGSTDTQYF